This record looks at one TCR beta chain sequence and its context. This CDR3 spans 15 amino acids. Germline V gene sequence: CDR1 LNHDA, CDR2 SQIVND (reference sequence). The V segment lost 8 bases and the J segment 0 bases; nucleotides outside the gene matches: 6. The record originates from a study of T cells in Graves' hyperthyroidism and ophthalmopathy. TCR beta CDR3 regions were amplified from RNA. With the HTBI primer set, the TCR CDR3 went through a first round of RT-PCR. TCRdb re-derived calls from the multiplex PCR reads in MiXCR, one entry per CDR3 protein. The profile shows 300,000 to 350,000 distinct CDR3 sequences, around a sixth of them singletons.

The TCR originated in a man between 25 and 39 years old with Graves' hyperthyroidism. Specimen: blood. The V call is TRBV19, the J call TRBJ2-2, with TRBD1 identical over 7 bases. The CDR3 DNA reads as TGTGCCAGTGACACCGGGACAGCGAACACCGGGGAGCTGTTTTTT. Protein sequence: CASDTGTANTGELFF.